This T cell receptor (beta chain) was profiled in a study of radiotherapy plus CTLA-4 blockade in lung cancer listed by TCRdb under 2018. Broadly, across the study: Among the enrolled patients, approximately 18% had an objective response, and 25% to 40% reached disease control. The paper as a whole reports these results and caveats: Increased serum interferon-beta after radiation, together with early dynamic changes in blood T cell clones, were reported to be the strongest predictors of response. After treatment with radiotherapy and ipilimumab, TCR clones that originated in tumors expanded in peripheral blood.

V trim: 3 bases; J trim: 4 bases; unmatched bases: 8. The CDR3 spans 16 residues, from the cysteine through the phenylalanine. The read is trimmed to its CDR3 DNA, 48 bases read in frame from base 1. The germline V gene encodes CDR1 LNHDA and CDR2 SQIVND (reference sequence). In this study, focal radiation therapy paired with CTLA-4 blockade (ipilimumab) was tested in patients who had chemo-refractory metastatic non-small-cell lung cancer. The library came from the immunoSEQ multiplex PCR assay. TCRdb limited this immuneACCESS table to in-frame rearrangements with V and J called. A share of clones is missing; checked studies link under half to unresolved V genes, and the rest is unexplained. For this sample the table gives 80,000 to 95,000 clones, of which roughly four fifths were detected only once. The top ten constitute 0.82% of the sample. As to this clone: Its target antigen remains unknown. No much larger clone exists at a distance of one base, and base qualities are not known.

The TCR originated in a human donor with non-small cell lung cancer who had stable disease on radiotherapy plus ipilimumab. The sample was peripheral blood, taken from a patient treated with radiotherapy plus ipilimumab. The V gene is TRBV19 and the J gene is TRBJ2-3; TRBD2 lines up with 9 middle nucleotides. The DNA is as follows: TGTGCCAGTAGTATTCTGGCGGGAGGGGGCCCAGATACGCAGTATTTT. Protein translation: CASSILAGGGPDTQYF.